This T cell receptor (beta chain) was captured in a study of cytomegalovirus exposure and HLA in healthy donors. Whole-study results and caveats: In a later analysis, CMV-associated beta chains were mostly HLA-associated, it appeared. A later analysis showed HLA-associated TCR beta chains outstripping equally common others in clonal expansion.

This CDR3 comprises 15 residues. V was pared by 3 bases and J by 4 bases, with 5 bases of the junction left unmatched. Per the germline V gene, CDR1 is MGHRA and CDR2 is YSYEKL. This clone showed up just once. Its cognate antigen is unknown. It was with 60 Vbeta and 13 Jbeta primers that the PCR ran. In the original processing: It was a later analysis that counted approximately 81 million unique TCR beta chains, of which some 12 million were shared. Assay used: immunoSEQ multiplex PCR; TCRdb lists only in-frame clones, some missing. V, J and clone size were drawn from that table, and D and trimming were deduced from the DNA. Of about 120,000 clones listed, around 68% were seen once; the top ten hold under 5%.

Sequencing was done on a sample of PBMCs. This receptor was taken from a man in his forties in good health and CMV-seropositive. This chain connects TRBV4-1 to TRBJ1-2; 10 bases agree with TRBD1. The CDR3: CASSQGTGVGYGYTF. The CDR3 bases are TGCGCCAGCAGCCAGGGGACAGGGGTCGGCTATGGCTACACCTTC.